This T cell receptor beta chain was observed in a study of cytomegalovirus exposure and HLA in healthy donors. Vbeta (60) and Jbeta (13) primers were used in the PCR. Method: immunoSEQ multiplex PCR; TCRdb's copy keeps in-frame clones and lacks some. The listing records 25,000 to 30,000 clones. This CDR3 contains 12 residues. Germline CDR1 is SGHNT and CDR2 is YYREEE (reference sequence). Trimming removed 4 bases at V and 11 bases at J, with 15 bases between. The specimen sequenced was PBMCs. This clonotype originated in a man aged 25 to 40 in good health and CMV-seronegative. V and J are TRBV5-4 and TRBJ1-1, with D perhaps TRBD1 (6 bases). The CDR3 spells CASSLQGLWAFF. The CDR3 region has the DNA TGTGCCAGCAGCCTTCAGGGGTTGTGGGCTTTCTTT.